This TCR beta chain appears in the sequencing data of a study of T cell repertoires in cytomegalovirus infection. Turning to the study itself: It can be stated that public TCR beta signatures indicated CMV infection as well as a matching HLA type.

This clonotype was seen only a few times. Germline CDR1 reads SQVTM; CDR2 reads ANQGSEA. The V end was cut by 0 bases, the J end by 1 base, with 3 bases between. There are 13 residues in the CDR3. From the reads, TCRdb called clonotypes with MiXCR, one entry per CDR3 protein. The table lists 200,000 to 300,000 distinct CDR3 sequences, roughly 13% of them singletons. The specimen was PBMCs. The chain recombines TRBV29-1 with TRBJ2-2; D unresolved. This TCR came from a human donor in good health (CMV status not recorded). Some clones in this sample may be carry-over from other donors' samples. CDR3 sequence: CSVEDKNTGELFF. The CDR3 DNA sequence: TGCAGCGTTGAAGATAAGAACACCGGGGAGCTGTTTTTT.